This T cell receptor beta chain was observed in a study of yellow fever vaccine responses in identical twins. CDR1 and CDR2 (germline): SGHAT, FQNNGV. CDR3 length equals 14 residues. J gave up 8 bases and V 9 bases, and 15 bases lay outside the gene matches. TCRdb re-derived calls from the RT-PCR reads in MiXCR, one entry per CDR3 protein. The sample lists approximately 20,000 distinct CDR3 sequences, about 65% occurring once. The TCR comes from a woman younger than 30 who received the yellow fever vaccine. Material: T cells from blood (PBMCs), unsorted or a sorted subset (not recorded which), obtained before or after yellow fever vaccination (not recorded which). The rearrangement joins TRBV11-2 to TRBJ1-2, with TRBD1 matching 7 bases. CDR3 coding DNA: TGTGCCAGTCAAACATTAAACAGGGGATCGGGCTACACCTTC. It translates to CASQTLNRGSGYTF.